The rows below give T cell receptor beta chains drawn from one sample of a study of regulatory T cells in long-lasting Graves disease. One entry per CDR3 protein results from TCRdb running MiXCR on the multiplex PCR reads. Of 350,000 to 450,000 distinct CDR3 sequences in the sample, 15% were seen once. The sample also formed part of further work on T cells in Graves' hyperthyroidism and ophthalmopathy.

Sequences were derived from peripheral blood mononuclear cells (PBMCs), sampled at new diagnosis, from a patient treated with antithyroid drugs. These receptors were taken from a woman aged 40 to 50 with Graves disease. CDR3s include the opening cysteine and the closing phenylalanine or tryptophan. D genes are given only for firm matches. Expanded clones are given a class, and other clones once, few, many or no size at all.

j_gene: TRBJ1-1; d_gene: TRBD1; v_gene: TRBV5-4; abundance: few; CDR3aa: CASSGPLATGDLGEAFF; CDR3nt: TGTGCCAGCAGCGGCCCCCTTGCGACAGGGGACTTGGGTGAAGCTTTCTTT
j_gene: TRBJ2-1; d_gene: -; v_gene: TRBV18; abundance: many; CDR3aa: CASSIGTGTGEQFF; CDR3nt: TGTGCCAGCTCAATAGGTACCGGGACGGGTGAGCAGTTCTTC
j_gene: TRBJ1-6; d_gene: TRBD1; v_gene: TRBV27; abundance: few; CDR3aa: CASSFWGQGNNSPLHF; CDR3nt: TGTGCCAGCAGTTTTTGGGGACAGGGAAACAATTCACCCCTCCACTTT
j_gene: TRBJ1-5; d_gene: -; v_gene: TRBV27; abundance: many; CDR3aa: CASSFGGHQPQHF; CDR3nt: TGTGCCAGCAGCTTTGGGGGGCATCAGCCCCAGCATTTT
j_gene: TRBJ1-4; d_gene: -; v_gene: TRBV13; abundance: few; CDR3aa: CASSMSTPNEKLFF; CDR3nt: TGTGCCAGCAGCATGTCCACTCCTAATGAAAAACTGTTTTTT
j_gene: TRBJ1-5; d_gene: -; v_gene: TRBV28; abundance: many; CDR3aa: CASRTTGNFQPQHF; CDR3nt: TGTGCCAGCAGAACAACAGGGAACTTTCAGCCCCAGCATTTT
j_gene: TRBJ2-2; d_gene: -; v_gene: TRBV6-1; abundance: few; CDR3aa: CASSPTRTFGELFF; CDR3nt: TGTGCCAGCAGCCCTACCCGGACTTTCGGGGAGCTGTTTTTT
j_gene: TRBJ1-2; d_gene: TRBD1; v_gene: TRBV19; abundance: many; CDR3aa: CASSATGVRNGYTF; CDR3nt: TGTGCCAGTAGCGCCACAGGGGTTCGGAATGGCTACACCTTC
j_gene: TRBJ1-2; d_gene: TRBD1; v_gene: TRBV28; abundance: few; CDR3aa: CASGERADRGSGYTF; CDR3nt: TGTGCCAGCGGCGAGAGGGCGGACAGGGGAAGCGGCTACACCTTC
j_gene: TRBJ2-6; d_gene: -; v_gene: TRBV5-5; abundance: few; CDR3aa: CASSLHPGANVLTF; CDR3nt: TGTGCCAGCAGCCTCCACCCTGGGGCCAACGTCCTGACTTTC
j_gene: TRBJ2-4; d_gene: -; v_gene: TRBV29-1; abundance: few; CDR3aa: CSVFVPPGRDSENIQYF; CDR3nt: TGCAGCGTTTTCGTACCCCCGGGACGCGATAGCGAAAACATTCAGTACTTC
j_gene: TRBJ2-7; d_gene: -; v_gene: TRBV13; abundance: few; CDR3aa: CASSSGPPWYEQYF; CDR3nt: TGTGCCAGCAGCTCTGGCCCCCCGTGGTACGAGCAGTACTTC
j_gene: TRBJ2-7; d_gene: -; v_gene: TRBV9; abundance: -; CDR3aa: CASSVGGEEGDEQYF; CDR3nt: TGTGCCAGCAGCGTAGGGGGAGAGGAGGGCGACGAGCAGTACTTC
j_gene: TRBJ1-1; d_gene: TRBD1; v_gene: TRBV28; abundance: many; CDR3aa: CASSPGQGDTEAFF; CDR3nt: TGTGCCAGCAGCCCGGGGCAGGGGGACACTGAAGCTTTCTTT
j_gene: TRBJ1-5; d_gene: -; v_gene: TRBV2; abundance: many; CDR3aa: CASSEFEGQPQHF; CDR3nt: TGTGCCAGCAGTGAGTTCGAGGGTCAGCCCCAGCATTTT
j_gene: TRBJ1-4; d_gene: TRBD1; v_gene: TRBV3-1; abundance: many; CDR3aa: CASSPVRQGEKLFF; CDR3nt: TGTGCCAGCAGCCCTGTCCGACAGGGAGAAAAACTGTTTTTT
j_gene: TRBJ2-1; d_gene: TRBD2; v_gene: TRBV7-8; abundance: -; CDR3aa: CASSLRQRAGVDVNEQFF; CDR3nt: TGTGCCAGCAGCTTAAGGCAGAGAGCGGGAGTGGACGTCAATGAGCAGTTCTTC
j_gene: TRBJ1-1; d_gene: -; v_gene: TRBV5-6; abundance: -; CDR3aa: CASSFLILGGNTEAFF; CDR3nt: TGTGCCAGCAGCTTTCTCATCTTGGGGGGGAACACTGAAGCTTTCTTT
j_gene: TRBJ2-1; d_gene: -; v_gene: TRBV19; abundance: many; CDR3aa: CASSMVVRDFTYNEQFF; CDR3nt: TGTGCCAGTAGTATGGTAGTGAGGGACTTCACTTACAATGAGCAGTTCTTC
j_gene: TRBJ2-1; d_gene: -; v_gene: TRBV7-7; abundance: once; CDR3aa: CASSLDMLDEQFF; CDR3nt: TGTGCTAGCAGCTTAGATATGTTGGACGAGCAGTTCTTC
j_gene: TRBJ2-7; d_gene: TRBD2; v_gene: TRBV28; abundance: many; CDR3aa: CASSLSRGGPYEQYF; CDR3nt: TGTGCCAGCAGCCTCTCGCGGGGGGGGCCCTACGAGCAGTACTTC
j_gene: TRBJ2-4; d_gene: -; v_gene: TRBV12-3/TRBV12-4; abundance: many; CDR3aa: CASSLNLAKNIQYF; CDR3nt: TGTGCCAGCAGTTTAAACCTAGCCAAAAACATTCAGTACTTC
j_gene: TRBJ1-1; d_gene: TRBD1; v_gene: TRBV30; abundance: few; CDR3aa: CAWSSYRGELTTNTEAFF; CDR3nt: TGTGCCTGGAGTTCATACAGGGGAGAGTTAACTACGAACACTGAAGCTTTCTTT
j_gene: TRBJ2-1; d_gene: TRBD2; v_gene: TRBV18; abundance: -; CDR3aa: CASSPPSGSTNEQFF; CDR3nt: TGTGCCAGCTCACCACCTAGCGGGAGTACGAATGAGCAGTTCTTC
j_gene: TRBJ2-4; d_gene: -; v_gene: TRBV25-1; abundance: -; CDR3aa: CASSPLGPKNIQYF; CDR3nt: TGTGCCAGCAGTCCGCTGGGGCCGAAAAACATTCAGTACTTC
j_gene: TRBJ2-5; d_gene: TRBD2; v_gene: TRBV15; abundance: -; CDR3aa: CATSGTSGETQYF; CDR3nt: TGTGCCACCAGCGGTACTAGCGGGGAGACCCAGTACTTC
j_gene: TRBJ2-1; d_gene: -; v_gene: TRBV29-1; abundance: many; CDR3aa: CSVEVRNEQFF; CDR3nt: TGCAGCGTTGAAGTAAGGAATGAGCAGTTCTTC
j_gene: TRBJ2-7; d_gene: TRBD1; v_gene: TRBV7-9; abundance: many; CDR3aa: CASSYRQGHYEQYF; CDR3nt: TGTGCCAGCAGCTACAGACAGGGACACTACGAGCAGTACTTC
j_gene: TRBJ2-2; d_gene: TRBD1; v_gene: TRBV11-1; abundance: many; CDR3aa: CASSDPEQGARPGELFF; CDR3nt: TGTGCCAGCAGCGACCCCGAACAGGGGGCACGGCCCGGGGAGCTGTTTTTT
j_gene: TRBJ2-2; d_gene: TRBD2; v_gene: TRBV7-3; abundance: few; CDR3aa: CASSPNLGSGGRNTGELFF; CDR3nt: TGTGCCAGCAGCCCAAATCTGGGTAGCGGGGGAAGAAACACCGGGGAGCTGTTTTTT
j_gene: TRBJ2-3; d_gene: TRBD2; v_gene: TRBV28; abundance: many; CDR3aa: CASSLQRESDTQYF; CDR3nt: TGTGCCAGCAGTTTGCAGCGGGAGTCAGATACGCAGTATTTT
j_gene: TRBJ2-2; d_gene: TRBD2; v_gene: TRBV30; abundance: many; CDR3aa: CALTSGRDTGELFF; CDR3nt: TGTGCCTTGACTAGCGGGAGGGACACCGGGGAGCTGTTTTTT
j_gene: TRBJ2-7; d_gene: -; v_gene: TRBV6-2/TRBV6-3; abundance: many; CDR3aa: CASSRDRSGSYEQYF; CDR3nt: TGTGCCAGCAGTCGAGACCGTAGTGGATCCTACGAGCAGTACTTC
j_gene: TRBJ2-1; d_gene: -; v_gene: TRBV27; abundance: -; CDR3aa: CASSPPPDTYRAGDNEQFF; CDR3nt: TGTGCCAGCAGTCCCCCCCCCGACACCTACAGGGCCGGGGACAATGAGCAGTTCTTC
j_gene: TRBJ2-7; d_gene: -; v_gene: TRBV7-3; abundance: many; CDR3aa: CASHTRGSKFSYEQYF; CDR3nt: TGTGCCAGCCACACCCGAGGTAGCAAGTTCTCCTACGAGCAGTACTTC
j_gene: TRBJ2-1; d_gene: TRBD2; v_gene: TRBV12-3/TRBV12-4; abundance: -; CDR3aa: CASRGTSGLNPLYNEQFF; CDR3nt: TGTGCCAGCAGGGGGACTAGCGGGCTTAATCCTCTTTACAATGAGCAGTTCTTC
j_gene: TRBJ1-1; d_gene: -; v_gene: TRBV20-1; abundance: many; CDR3aa: CSAREGGTNTEAFF; CDR3nt: TGCAGTGCTAGAGAAGGGGGGACCAACACTGAAGCTTTCTTT
j_gene: TRBJ2-1; d_gene: TRBD1; v_gene: TRBV19; abundance: -; CDR3aa: CASSPMPESMTGGKHEQFF; CDR3nt: TGTGCCAGTAGTCCAATGCCCGAATCGATGACAGGGGGTAAACATGAGCAGTTCTTC
j_gene: TRBJ1-1; d_gene: -; v_gene: TRBV7-2; abundance: -; CDR3aa: CASSSSRITMNTEAFF; CDR3nt: TGTGCCAGCAGCAGCAGCAGGATTACCATGAACACTGAAGCTTTCTTT
j_gene: TRBJ1-2; d_gene: -; v_gene: TRBV4-3; abundance: few; CDR3aa: CASSQDGPSGYTF; CDR3nt: TGCGCCAGCAGCCAAGACGGCCCCTCGGGCTACACCTTC
j_gene: TRBJ2-1; d_gene: -; v_gene: TRBV6-1; abundance: many; CDR3aa: CASTFLHTGQSNEQFF; CDR3nt: TGTGCCAGCACCTTTCTTCACACAGGACAGAGCAATGAGCAGTTCTTC
j_gene: TRBJ2-7; d_gene: TRBD2; v_gene: TRBV28; abundance: many; CDR3aa: CASSVGTTYEQYF; CDR3nt: TGTGCCAGCAGTGTTGGGACTACCTACGAGCAGTACTTC
j_gene: TRBJ1-1; d_gene: -; v_gene: TRBV25-1; abundance: -; CDR3aa: CASSVKANTEAFF; CDR3nt: TGTGCCAGCAGTGTTAAAGCAAACACTGAAGCTTTCTTT
j_gene: TRBJ1-1; d_gene: -; v_gene: TRBV12-3/TRBV12-4; abundance: few; CDR3aa: CASSGVPLSEAFF; CDR3nt: TGTGCCAGCAGTGGGGTGCCGTTGTCTGAAGCTTTCTTT
j_gene: TRBJ1-4; d_gene: -; v_gene: TRBV19; abundance: few; CDR3aa: CASSEGAFGEKLFF; CDR3nt: TGTGCCAGTAGCGAAGGGGCCTTTGGGGAAAAACTGTTTTTT